A single count supports the clone carrying this TCR beta chain. Produced via immunoSEQ multiplex PCR; TCRdb's table is partial and in-frame only. The data hold about 230,000 clones, with 89% observed a single time. This entry is derived from a study of blood T cell repertoires in COVID-19. The receptor's source is a woman younger than 45 with acute COVID-19. The sequenced sample consisted of PBMCs or T cells enriched from blood (not recorded which).

The chain's CDR3 is CASPPSGTINFF. The CDR3 coding sequence is TGTGCCAGCCCCCCCTCCGGGACTATTAACTTCTTC. This chain uses TRBV7-6 with TRBJ2-1, with 7 bases lining up with TRBD2. Losses at the gene ends were 8 bases for V and 16 bases for J; bases not matched to a gene: 14. The CDR3 runs 12 residues. From germline, CDR1 is SGHVS and CDR2 FNYEAQ.